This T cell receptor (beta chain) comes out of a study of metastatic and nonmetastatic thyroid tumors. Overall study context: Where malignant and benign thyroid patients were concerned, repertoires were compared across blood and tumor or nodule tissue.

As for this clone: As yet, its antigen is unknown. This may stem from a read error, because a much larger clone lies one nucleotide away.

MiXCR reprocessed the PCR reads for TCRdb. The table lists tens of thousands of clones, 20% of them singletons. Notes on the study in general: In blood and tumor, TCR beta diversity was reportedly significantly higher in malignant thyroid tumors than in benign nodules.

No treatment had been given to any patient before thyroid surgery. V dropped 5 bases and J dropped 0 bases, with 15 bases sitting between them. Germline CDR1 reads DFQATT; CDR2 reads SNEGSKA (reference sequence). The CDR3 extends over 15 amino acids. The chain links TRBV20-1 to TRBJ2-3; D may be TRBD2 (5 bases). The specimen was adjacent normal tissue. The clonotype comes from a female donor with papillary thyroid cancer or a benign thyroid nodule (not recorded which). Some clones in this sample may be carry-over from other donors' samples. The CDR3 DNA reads TGCAGTGCTGGGTCTGGACTCTATAGCACAGATACGCAGTATTTT. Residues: CSAGSGLYSTDTQYF.